This TCR beta chain was captured in a study of blood T cell repertoires in COVID-19. Whole-study context: COVID-19 samples collected from the United States, Italy and Spain covered acute and convalescent phases. From T cells, B-cell-depleted T cells, or PBMCs came the material, which was cDNA or gDNA.

Seattle-derived patients entered the study during active infection and were followed longitudinally. Trimming left V 3 bases short and J 7 bases short, with 16 bases between. This CDR3 comprises 15 residues. Per germline, CDR1 SGHRS and CDR2 YFSETQ. Clones were sequenced by immunoSEQ multiplex PCR, and TCRdb holds only the in-frame ones, with some missing. The sample yields 100,000 to 150,000 clones, roughly 74% seen once. This clone turned up a few times. This sequence joins TRBV5-1 and TRBJ1-4; tentatively, D is TRBD1 (6 bases). This receptor was identified in a man older than 75 with COVID-19, enrolled during active disease. Sequenced input: peripheral blood. The CDR3 nucleotides are TGCGCCAGCAGCTGGGGGGGACATGTGCGTGAAAAACTGTTTTTT. The encoded protein is CASSWGGHVREKLFF.